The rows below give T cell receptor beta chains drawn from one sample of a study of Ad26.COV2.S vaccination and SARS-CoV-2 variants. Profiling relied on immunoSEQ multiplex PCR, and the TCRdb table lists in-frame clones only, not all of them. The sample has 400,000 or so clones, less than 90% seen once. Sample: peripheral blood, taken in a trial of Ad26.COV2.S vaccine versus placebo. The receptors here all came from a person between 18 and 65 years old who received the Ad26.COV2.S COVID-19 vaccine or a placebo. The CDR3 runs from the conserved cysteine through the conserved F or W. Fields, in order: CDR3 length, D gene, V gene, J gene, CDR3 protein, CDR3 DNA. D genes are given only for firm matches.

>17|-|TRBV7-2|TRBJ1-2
CASSFEALPGPSYGYTF
TGTGCCAGCAGCTTCGAGGCGCTACCGGGCCCCTCCTATGGCTACACCTTC
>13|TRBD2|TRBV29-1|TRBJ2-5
CSVSGGEGETQYF
TGCAGCGTCTCGGGGGGGGAAGGAGAGACCCAGTACTTC
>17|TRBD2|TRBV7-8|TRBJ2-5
CASSPRVLTGGQETQYF
TGTGCCAGCAGCCCCCGGGTACTTACGGGGGGACAAGAGACCCAGTACTTC
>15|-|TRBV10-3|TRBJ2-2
CAISESAAGTGELFF
TGTGCCATCAGTGAGTCGGCCGCGGGGACCGGGGAGCTGTTTTTT
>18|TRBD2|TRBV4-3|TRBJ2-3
CASSQEFGLAGSTDTQYF
TGCGCCAGCAGCCAAGAGTTCGGGCTAGCGGGTTCCACAGATACGCAGTATTTT
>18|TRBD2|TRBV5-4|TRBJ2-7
CASSFGGWQGLADYEQYF
TGTGCCAGCAGCTTCGGAGGCTGGCAGGGACTAGCCGACTACGAGCAGTACTTC
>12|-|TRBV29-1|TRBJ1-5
CSVGGSNQPQHF
TGCAGCGTTGGCGGCAGCAATCAGCCCCAGCATTTT
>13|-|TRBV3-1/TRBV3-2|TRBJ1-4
CASRGGKGEKLFF
TGTGCCAGCAGAGGGGGTAAAGGGGAAAAACTGTTTTTT
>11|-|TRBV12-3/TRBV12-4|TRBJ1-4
CASRTFEKLFF
TGTGCCAGCAGGACATTTGAAAAACTGTTTTTT
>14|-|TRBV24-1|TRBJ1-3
CATSDGSQPHTIYF
TGTGCCACCAGTGATGGCAGCCAGCCCCACACCATATATTTT
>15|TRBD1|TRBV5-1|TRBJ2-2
CASSSGTGGTGELFF
TGCGCCAGCAGCTCCGGGACAGGGGGGACCGGGGAGCTGTTTTTT
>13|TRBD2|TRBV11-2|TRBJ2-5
CASSSSGQETQYF
TGTGCCAGCAGCTCTAGCGGACAAGAGACCCAGTACTTC
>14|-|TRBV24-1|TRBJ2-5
CATNPGGGQETQYF
TGTGCCACCAACCCAGGGGGGGGTCAAGAGACCCAGTACTTC
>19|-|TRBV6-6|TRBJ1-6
CASSPLTGLTRSYNSPLHF
TGTGCCAGCAGTCCTCTCACAGGGCTGACCCGCTCCTATAATTCACCCCTCCACTTT